Shown below are 24 T cell receptor beta chains from a single sample sequenced in a study of control samples from healthy donors and cancer patients (dated by TCRdb to about 2020). The library came from the immunoSEQ multiplex PCR assay. TCRdb re-hosts the immuneACCESS table, in-frame sequences only. Its copies lack some clones; in the studies checked, an unresolved V gene accounts for under half of them, and the cause for the rest is not known. The sample profile shows 140,000 or so clones; 91% of them were found once. The top ten clones comprise approximately 3.4% of the sample. The source material was blood. Receptors originate from a man aged 30 to 39 in good health.

This rearrangement joins TRBV7-3 to TRBJ2-4; D unclear. The CDR3 is made up of 13 amino acids. CDR1 SGHTA and CDR2 FQGTGA come from the germline V gene. The V and J ends lost 2 bases and 6 bases respectively, with 8 bases between them. CDR3 bases: TGTGCCAGCAGCTTATATGGTGGAAACATTCAGTACTTC. This gives the protein CASSLYGGNIQYF.

This clone was detected only once. The chain couples TRBV6-5 to TRBJ2-5, with a possible D match to TRBD2 (6 bases). Germline assignment: CDR1 MNHEY and CDR2 SVGAGI. Trimming stripped 3 bases from V and 2 bases from J, with 13 bases between. CDR3 length: 15 amino acids. As DNA, the CDR3 is TGTGCCAGCAGTTATCGGCGGGGTAGGCAAGAGACCCAGTACTTC. This sequence encodes CASSYRRGRQETQYF.

V is TRBV5-1 and J is TRBJ1-2; D ambiguous. V lost 0 bases, J lost 0 bases, and 12 bases lay in between. The CDR3 is made up of 16 amino acids. The germline V gene encodes CDR1 SGHRS and CDR2 YFSETQ. Here the CDR3 DNA reads TGCGCCAGCAGCTTGGACTCGCAGGCGACTAACTATGGCTACACCTTC. Amino acid sequence: CASSLDSQATNYGYTF.

The V call is TRBV9, the J call TRBJ1-5; TRBD1 might be the D (5 bases). The CDR3 extends over 17 amino acids. Trimming cost V 0 bases and J 2 bases, with 15 bases left between them. Germline CDR1 and CDR2: SGDLS and YYNGEE. The CDR3 here is CASSVVKVLRGNQPQHF. In nucleotides, the CDR3 is TGTGCCAGCAGCGTAGTTAAGGTTCTCAGGGGCAATCAGCCCCAGCATTTT.

The chain couples TRBV19 to TRBJ1-5; possibly TRBD1 for D (6 bases). In germline, CDR1 is LNHDA, CDR2 SQIVND (reference sequence). Between the trimmed V and J ends, which lost 4 bases and 5 bases, there was a span of 15 bases. CDR3 length: 15 amino acids. CDR3 sequence: CASSTTTGLYQPQHF. In DNA, the CDR3 is TGTGCCAGTAGTACTACAACAGGGTTATATCAGCCCCAGCATTTT.

The chain combines TRBV19 with TRBJ1-5; TRBD1 matches at 8 bases. CDR3 length equals 15 residues. The J segment lost 10 bases and the V segment lost 6 bases, leaving 14 bases of the junction unmatched. The germline V gene has CDR1 LNHDA and CDR2 SQIVND (reference sequence). Written as DNA, the CDR3 is TGTGCCAGTAGCACGGACAGGGATCAATTTCTTCCCCAGCATTTT. Translated: CASSTDRDQFLPQHF.

The J gene is TRBJ1-1, the V gene TRBV28; no firm D call. Germline V CDR1 and CDR2: MDHEN, SYDVKM. The CDR3 is made up of 15 amino acids. Trimming pared 6 bases from V and 1 base from J, leaving 15 bases between. CDR3 in amino acids: CASRVFFSQNTEAFF. The DNA for the CDR3 is TGTGCCAGCAGAGTCTTTTTCTCCCAGAACACTGAAGCTTTCTTT.

The rearrangement links TRBV21-1 to TRBJ2-3; TRBD2, the table's D call, was not compared with the DNA. TRBV21-1 is noted as a pseudogene. The CDR3 is 15 residues long. This CDR3 reads CARKLLAGVTDTQYF. Written as DNA, the CDR3 is TGTGCCAGGAAATTACTAGCGGGGGTCACAGATACGCAGTATTTT.

This sequence joins TRBV29-1 and TRBJ2-4, with D unclear. Trimming left V 6 bases short and J 2 bases short, with 14 bases between. The CDR3 runs 14 residues. CDR1 is SQVTM, CDR2 ANQGSEA, per germline. This chain's CDR3 is CSVLTKDSKNIQYF. The CDR3 region has the DNA TGCAGCGTCCTGACCAAGGATTCCAAAAACATTCAGTACTTC.

The chain has TRBV5-6 and TRBJ1-2; 7 bases match TRBD1. This CDR3 spans 13 amino acids. The germline CDR1 and CDR2 sequences are SGHDT and YYEEEE. V lost 6 bases to trimming and J lost 3 bases; unmatched junction nucleotides: 5. The CDR3 coding sequence is TGTGCCAGCATTAACAGGGGAGACTATGGCTACACCTTC. The encoded protein is CASINRGDYGYTF.

Remarks on this clone: In the same sample, other DNA sequences code for this CDR3. The V and J genes are TRBV19 and TRBJ2-4, with D perhaps matching TRBD1 (8 bases). Germline V gene data show CDR1 as LNHDA and CDR2 as SQIVND (reference sequence). The CDR3 totals 16 residues. V was trimmed by 3 bases and J by 9 bases, leaving 21 bases between them. The CDR3 DNA sequence: TGTGCCAGTAGTATTTCGGGTTTAAACAGGGGGGGCATTCAGTACTTC. It translates to CASSISGLNRGGIQYF. Full variable domain (outside the CDR3, taken from reference TRBV19 and TRBJ2-4): DGGITQSPKYLFRKEGQNVTLSCEQNLNHDAMYWYRQDPGQGLRLIYYSQIVNDFQKGDIAEGYSVSREKKESFPLTVTSAQKNPTAFYLCASSISGLNRGGIQYFGAGTRLSVL.

The V call is TRBV25-1, the J call TRBJ1-1; 7 bases align to TRBD1. The CDR3 is 15 residues long. CDR1 is MGHDK and CDR2 is SYGVNS in the germline V gene. V shed 6 bases and J 1 base; nucleotides not matched to a gene: 8. In DNA, the CDR3 is TGTGCCAGCAGCCTAAGGACAGGCCCGAACACTGAAGCTTTCTTT. It translates to CASSLRTGPNTEAFF.

The sample holds one count of this clone. The chain employs TRBV28 and TRBJ2-6; D ambiguous. V lost 2 bases, J lost 1 base, and 6 bases lay in between. Germline CDR1 MDHEN, CDR2 SYDVKM. The CDR3 length is 15 residues. The DNA for the CDR3 is TGTGCCAGCAGTTTAGCCGGGTCTGGGGCCAACGTCCTGACTTTC. Translating it yields CASSLAGSGANVLTF. Based on the CDR3 plus reference TRBV28 and TRBJ2-6, the full variable domain is DVKVTQSSRYLVKRTGEKVFLECVQDMDHENMFWYRQDPGLGLRLIYFSYDVKMKEKGDIPEGYSVSREKKERFSLILESASTNQTSMYLCASSLAGSGANVLTFGAGSRLTVL.

Only a few counts were recorded for this clone. The rearrangement links TRBV30 to TRBJ1-1; 7 bases align to TRBD1. V trimming: 5 bases; J trimming: 7 bases; junction bases outside the gene matches: 7. Germline V gene sequence: CDR1 GTSNPN, CDR2 SVGIG (reference sequence). This CDR3 has 12 amino acids. This chain's CDR3 is CAWGAGGIEAFF. The CDR3 DNA reads as TGTGCCTGGGGGGCAGGGGGGATTGAAGCTTTCTTT.

This sequence joins TRBV6-1 and TRBJ2-7; 8 positions agree with TRBD1. J was trimmed by 6 bases and V by 1 base; bases with no gene match: 11. Germline V gene data show CDR1 as MNHNS and CDR2 as SASEGT. CDR3 length: 16 residues. The DNA for the CDR3 is TGTGCCAGCAGTGAAGTTTGGAACAGGGGGAAAGGCGAGCAGTACTTC. Protein sequence: CASSEVWNRGKGEQYF.

This chain joins TRBV19 and TRBJ1-2; tentative D call: TRBD1 (5 bases). This CDR3 contains 14 residues. V gave up 5 bases and J gave up 8 bases, with 18 bases separating them. Germline loops: CDR1 LNHDA, CDR2 SQIVND (reference sequence). CDR3 region: CASSSRQGIEGYTF. Written as DNA, the CDR3 is TGTGCCAGTAGTTCCCGTCAGGGAATTGAAGGCTACACCTTC.

The gene calls are TRBV5-1 and TRBJ2-2; D unresolved. V lost 0 bases to trimming and J lost 1 base, with 13 bases between them. CDR1 and CDR2 (germline): SGHRS, YFSETQ. The CDR3 consists of 17 residues. DNA for the CDR3: TGCGCCAGCAGCTTGGCCTTTCAAGCCTTGAACACCGGGGAGCTGTTTTTT. It translates to CASSLAFQALNTGELFF.

The chain combines TRBV18 with TRBJ1-3, with a tentative D call TRBD1 (6 bases). The CDR3 consists of 17 residues. The ends were cut back, 6 bases at V and 0 bases at J, with 18 bases in the middle. Germline CDR1 is KGHSH and CDR2 is LQKENI. CDR3 residues: CASSGRGQGSSGNTIYF. The CDR3 nucleotides read TGTGCCAGCTCCGGCCGAGGCCAGGGGAGCTCTGGAAACACCATATATTTT.

The chain links TRBV27 to TRBJ2-1; D possibly uses TRBD1 or TRBD2 (5 bases each). The CDR3 consists of 16 residues. Trimming removed 2 bases at V and 7 bases at J, with 18 bases between. The germline CDR1 and CDR2 sequences are MNHEY and SMNVEV (reference sequence). CDR3 loop: CASSLVWGMIKNEQFF. The DNA of the CDR3 is TGTGCCAGCAGTTTAGTTTGGGGGATGATAAAAAATGAGCAGTTCTTC.

V is TRBV7-2 and J is TRBJ2-7, with no clear D. V was clipped by 1 base and J by 4 bases, with 8 bases between them. This CDR3 is built from 13 residues. In germline, CDR1 is SGHTA, CDR2 FQGNSA. CDR3 sequence (DNA): TGTGCCAGCAGCTTAGTTAGTCGTTACGAGCAGTACTTC. Translation gives CASSLVSRYEQYF.

The rearrangement joins TRBV28 to TRBJ1-6; 9 nucleotides align to TRBD1. The CDR3 has 15 amino acids. J lost 7 bases, V lost 3 bases, and 4 bases had no gene match. Germline values: CDR1 MDHEN, CDR2 SYDVKM. This CDR3 reads CASSFTGTGNSPLHF. The DNA of the CDR3 is TGTGCCAGCAGTTTTACCGGGACAGGGAATTCACCCCTCCACTTT.

The chain employs TRBV4-1 and TRBJ2-7; perhaps TRBD1 as D (5 bases). CDR3 size: 15 residues. From germline, CDR1 is MGHRA and CDR2 YSYEKL. V dropped 0 bases and J dropped 5 bases, with 14 bases sitting between them. The CDR3 reads CASSQDEGVPDEQYF. CDR3 in DNA: TGCGCCAGCAGCCAAGATGAAGGGGTACCGGACGAGCAGTACTTC.

The chain uses TRBV6-4 and TRBJ2-3; 8 positions match TRBD2. With 0 bases clipped from V and 3 bases from J, the junction kept 5 bases outside the gene matches. Germline lookup yields CDR1 MRHNA and CDR2 SNTAGT. The CDR3 contains 16 residues. CDR3 protein: CASSDSGGGTTDTQYF. The CDR3 nucleotides are TGTGCCAGCAGTGACTCCGGCGGGGGGACTACAGATACGCAGTATTTT.

The V and J genes are TRBV6-1 and TRBJ2-7, with 7 positions matching TRBD2. Germline CDR1 is MNHNS and CDR2 is SASEGT. The CDR3 contains 13 residues. Germline trimming cut 3 bases from V and 9 bases from J; bases unmatched to any gene: 8. The CDR3 protein is CASSEGWVAGQYF. The CDR3 DNA is TGTGCCAGCAGTGAGGGTTGGGTAGCGGGGCAGTACTTC.